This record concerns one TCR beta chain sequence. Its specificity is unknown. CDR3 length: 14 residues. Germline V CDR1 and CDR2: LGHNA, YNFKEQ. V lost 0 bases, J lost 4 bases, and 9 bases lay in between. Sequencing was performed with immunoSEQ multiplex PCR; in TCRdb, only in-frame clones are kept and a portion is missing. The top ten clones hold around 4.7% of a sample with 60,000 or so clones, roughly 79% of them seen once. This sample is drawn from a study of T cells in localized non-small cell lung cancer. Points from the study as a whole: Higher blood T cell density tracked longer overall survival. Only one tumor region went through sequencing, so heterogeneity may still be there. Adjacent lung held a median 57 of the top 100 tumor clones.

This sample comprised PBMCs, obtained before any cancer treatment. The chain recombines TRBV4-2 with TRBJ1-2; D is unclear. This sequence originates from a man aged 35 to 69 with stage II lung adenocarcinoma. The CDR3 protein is CASSQEVAVYGYTF. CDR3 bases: TGTGCCAGCAGCCAAGAAGTGGCAGTCTATGGCTACACCTTC.